A single sample gave rise to the 18 T cell receptor beta chains below, sequenced in a study of cytomegalovirus exposure and HLA in healthy donors. The PCR ran on 60 Vbeta and 13 Jbeta primers. Only in-frame clones appear in the TCRdb table, and some are missing; sequencing was by immunoSEQ multiplex PCR. The data contain approximately 150,000 clones, 79% of them seen just once; the ten biggest clones take up 2.1%. Material: PBMCs. The receptors here all came from a man aged 40-49 years in good health and CMV-seronegative.

This chain uses TRBV7-2 with TRBJ1-3; TRBD1 might be the D (5 bases). The CDR3 totals 17 residues. V was cut by 3 bases and J by 0 bases, with 15 bases left in between. Germline values: CDR1 SGHTA, CDR2 FQGNSA. The CDR3 sequence is CASSFEGALSSGNTIYF. For the CDR3, the DNA is TGTGCCAGCAGCTTTGAAGGGGCCTTATCCTCTGGAAACACCATATATTTT.

This clone showed up just a few times. The chain links TRBV11-2 to TRBJ2-3, with TRBD2 matching 12 bases. CDR1 is SGHAT and CDR2 is FQNNGV in the germline V gene. CDR3 length equals 14 residues. V shed 5 bases and J 7 bases; nucleotides not matched to a gene: 4. CDR3 DNA: TGTGCCAGCAGCAGACTAGCGGGAGATAATACGCAGTATTTT. Amino acids: CASSRLAGDNTQYF.

This clone occurred a few times. This rearrangement joins TRBV25-1 to TRBJ2-2, with D possibly TRBD1 on 6 matching bases. Germline V lookup: CDR1 MGHDK, CDR2 SYGVNS. Trimming pared 5 bases from V and 4 bases from J, leaving 11 bases between. The CDR3 runs 14 residues. CDR3 nucleotide sequence: TGTGCCAGCAGTCACACAGGGCGCACCGGGGAGCTGTTTTTT. Translation: CASSHTGRTGELFF.

This clone has more than one count but fewer than ten. The chain recombines TRBV30 with TRBJ1-5, with 7 bases lining up with TRBD1. The germline V gene has CDR1 GTSNPN and CDR2 SVGIG (reference sequence). This CDR3 has 15 amino acids. V shed 3 bases, J shed 0 bases, and the junction held 5 bases outside the gene matches. CDR3 sequence (DNA): TGTGCCTGGAGCCCGACAGGGTATAGCAATCAGCCCCAGCATTTT. As protein: CAWSPTGYSNQPQHF.

This clone was detected a few times. The chain has TRBV28 and TRBJ2-4; 7 bases are shared with TRBD1. Germline CDR1 reads MDHEN; CDR2 reads SYDVKM. V shed 5 bases, J shed 5 bases, and the junction held 9 bases outside the gene matches. This CDR3 spans 15 amino acids. CDR3 DNA sequence: TGTGCCAGCAGTCCAGCAGGGGGACCCCAAAACATTCAGTACTTC. Translated: CASSPAGGPQNIQYF.

The CDR3 region has the DNA TGTGCCAGCAGTCCTGACAGGGTTTATCAGCCCCAGCATTTT. Its translation: CASSPDRVYQPQHF. V is TRBV6-6 and J is TRBJ1-5, with TRBD1 matching 7 bases. Losses at the gene ends were 5 bases for V and 5 bases for J; bases not matched to a gene: 6. The CDR3 consists of 14 residues. Per germline, CDR1 MNHNY and CDR2 SVGAGI (reference sequence).

The V call is TRBV10-2, the J call TRBJ2-5; maybe TRBD1 (6 bases). Germline V CDR1 and CDR2: WSHSY, SAAADI. The CDR3 loop spans 14 amino acids. The ends were cut back, 5 bases at V and 2 bases at J, with 12 bases in the middle. CDR3 sequence: CASSPTGAQETQYF. The DNA for the CDR3 is TGCGCCAGCAGTCCGACAGGAGCACAAGAGACCCAGTACTTC.

The gene calls are TRBV2 and TRBJ2-7, with TRBD1 as a possible D gene (6 bases). CDR3 length: 12 amino acids. Per the germline V gene, CDR1 is SNHLY and CDR2 is FYNNEI. The ends were cut back, 8 bases at V and 5 bases at J, with 13 bases in the middle. DNA of the CDR3: TGTGCCAGCCGACAGGCTATCCACGAGCAGTACTTC. Protein sequence: CASRQAIHEQYF.

The sample holds one count of this clone. The chain links TRBV11-2 to TRBJ2-7; TRBD2 matches at 7 bases. The CDR3 is 15 residues long. The germline CDR1 and CDR2 sequences are SGHAT and FQNNGV. V trimming: 8 bases; J trimming: 2 bases; junction bases outside the gene matches: 12. The CDR3 is CASVPGYGTTYEQYF. DNA of the CDR3: TGTGCCAGCGTGCCGGGGTATGGGACTACCTACGAGCAGTACTTC.

V gene TRBV7-9 combines with J gene TRBJ2-3, with D unresolved. Trimming stripped 2 bases from V and 2 bases from J, with 8 bases between. The length of the CDR3 is 14 residues. Germline CDR1 reads SEHNR; CDR2 reads FQNEAQ (reference sequence). The CDR3, as DNA: TGTGCCAGCAGCTTAAGCCCTGACACAGATACGCAGTATTTT. This gives the protein CASSLSPDTDTQYF.

J is TRBJ2-3 and V is TRBV6-1, with 9 bases identical to TRBD1. CDR1 and CDR2 from the germline V gene are MNHNS and SASEGT. The CDR3 loop spans 15 amino acids. With 3 bases clipped from V and 2 bases from J, the junction kept 3 bases outside the gene matches. The CDR3 bases are TGTGCCAGCAGTGACCGGGACAGGGTCACAGATACGCAGTATTTT. Translating it yields CASSDRDRVTDTQYF.

The chain carries TRBV4-1 and TRBJ2-2; 8 bases map to TRBD2. Germline trimming cut 4 bases from V and 2 bases from J; bases unmatched to any gene: 15. Germline V lookup: CDR1 MGHRA, CDR2 YSYEKL. There are 19 residues in the CDR3. The CDR3 loop reads CASSRVGPPSGSNTGELFF. The CDR3, as DNA: TGCGCCAGCAGCCGGGTCGGTCCACCCAGCGGGAGTAACACCGGGGAGCTGTTTTTT.

The CDR3 coding sequence is TGTGCCAGCAGAGACATGATATACGAGCAGTACTTC. Its translation: CASRDMIYEQYF. The rearrangement uses TRBV6-5 and TRBJ2-7; D is unresolved. CDR3 length: 12 residues. V was cut by 6 bases and J by 4 bases, with 10 bases left in between. Per germline, CDR1 MNHEY and CDR2 SVGAGI.

The chain couples TRBV5-6 to TRBJ1-2, with 9 bases matching TRBD1. CDR1 and CDR2 (germline): SGHDT, YYEEEE. V shed 4 bases, J shed 8 bases, and the junction held 9 bases outside the gene matches. The CDR3 has 14 amino acids. The CDR3 is CASSPGQGFWGYTF. The CDR3 nucleotides read TGTGCCAGCAGCCCGGGACAGGGCTTTTGGGGCTACACCTTC.

V usage is TRBV9 and J usage is TRBJ2-1, with no clear D. V lost 0 bases and J 11 bases, leaving 15 bases between the germline ends. Germline CDR1 is SGDLS and CDR2 is YYNGEE. The CDR3 loop spans 14 amino acids. The CDR3 loop reads CASSVESDSVKQFF. The DNA of the CDR3 is TGTGCCAGCAGCGTAGAGTCCGACTCTGTTAAGCAGTTCTTC.

The rearrangement joins TRBV6-5 to TRBJ2-1; D is possibly TRBD1 (6 bases). This CDR3 has 13 residues. The ends were cut back, 6 bases at V and 9 bases at J, with 15 bases in the middle. Germline CDR1 reads MNHEY; CDR2 reads SVGAGI. For the CDR3, the DNA is TGTGCCAGCAGAGATACAGGGACATCTGAGCAGTTCTTC. This translates into CASRDTGTSEQFF.

J is TRBJ2-2 and V is TRBV11-2, with D possibly matching TRBD2 (7 bases). The CDR3 is 15 amino acids. CDR1 and CDR2 (germline): SGHAT, FQNNGV. V was shortened by 4 bases and J by 6 bases, with 15 bases between the two germline ends. The CDR3 sequence: CASSSLVGGPGELFF. CDR3 nucleotides: TGTGCCAGCAGCTCTCTAGTGGGGGGGCCCGGGGAGCTGTTTTTT.

This clone showed up just a few times. The chain uses TRBV5-1 and TRBJ2-7, with D unresolved. The V end was cut by 0 bases, the J end by 4 bases, with 5 bases between. Per the germline V gene, CDR1 is SGHRS and CDR2 is YFSETQ. This CDR3 comprises 12 residues. CDR3 region: CASSLDRYEQYF. CDR3 DNA sequence: TGCGCCAGCAGCTTGGATCGGTACGAGCAGTACTTC. The whole variable domain, remainder taken from reference TRBV5-1 and TRBJ2-7, is KAGVTQTPRYLIKTRGQQVTLSCSPISGHRSVSWYQQTPGQGLQFLFEYFSETQRNKGNFPGRFSGRQFSNSRSEMNVSTLELGDSALYLCASSLDRYEQYFGPGTRLTVT.